This note documents a single TCR beta chain sequence. Antigen specificity is unknown. The sample comes from a study of cytomegalovirus exposure and HLA in healthy donors. Study-wide results and caveats: Presence/absence analyses took donor sequencing depth as roughly uniform. V- and J-gene trimming of TCR beta was linked (in a later analysis) to a missense DCLRE1C variant.

It was with 60 Vbeta and 13 Jbeta primers that the PCR ran. In the authors' methods: Per a later analysis, the number of unique TCR beta chains was approximately 80 million, of which roughly 10 million were shared. Assay used: immunoSEQ multiplex PCR; TCRdb lists only in-frame clones, some missing. That table gives V, J and clone size, and the DNA gave D and trimming. The sample has some 80,000 clones; the top ten hold approximately 1%. The clonotype was recovered from a woman in her twenties or thirties in good health and CMV-seronegative. The sample was PBMCs.

CDR3: CASSSTGYYGYTF. The DNA for the CDR3 is TGTGCCAGTAGTTCCACAGGGTACTATGGCTACACCTTC. This chain links TRBV19 with TRBJ1-2; a possible D gene is TRBD1 (6 bases). The V end was cut by 5 bases, the J end by 3 bases, with 10 bases between. This CDR3 has 13 amino acids. Germline lookup yields CDR1 LNHDA and CDR2 SQIVND (reference sequence). Full variable domain (remainder filled in from reference TRBV19 and TRBJ1-2): DGGITQSPKYLFRKEGQNVTLSCEQNLNHDAMYWYRQDPGQGLRLIYYSQIVNDFQKGDIAEGYSVSREKKESFPLTVTSAQKNPTAFYLCASSSTGYYGYTFGSGTRLTVV.